This T cell receptor (beta chain) was sequenced in a study of T cell responses to AZD1222 COVID-19 vaccine. Study-level background: Second doses that came at about 4 or about 12 weeks were put together.

TCRdb keeps only in-frame clones here, not all; method: immunoSEQ multiplex PCR. In the table there are some 100,000 clones, just over 90% of which are singletons. The CDR3 length is 13 residues. The germline gives CDR1 KGHSH, CDR2 LQKENI. With V trimmed by 4 bases and J by 0 bases, 0 bases remained unmatched. Remarks on this clone: As yet, its antigen is unknown.

Study-wide points: All repertoire sampling was performed exclusively after the peak T cell response. Among AZD1222 vaccinees, only six were seropositive at baseline. Spike as a whole was targeted by vaccine-associated CD4 TCRs, dominant at 160-218 and 743-854.

The chain carries TRBV18 and TRBJ2-7; 7 bases are shared with TRBD1. The source of this sequence is an adult in good health. The input for sequencing was peripheral blood, taken on day 0 of AZD1222 vaccination. The CDR3 DNA reads as TGTGCCAGCTCACGGGACAGCTCCTACGAGCAGTACTTC. Protein sequence: CASSRDSSYEQYF.